These T cell receptor beta chains were read from a single sample in a study of T-cell reconstitution after alpha-beta-depleted transplantation in children. MiXCR was run by TCRdb on the PCR reads, yielding one entry per CDR3 protein. Here the sample spans around 490,000 distinct CDR3 sequences, about an eighth being singletons. The sample consisted of PBMCs, mostly from graft donor cells, taken 180 days after TCRalphabeta/CD19-depleted stem cell transplant. These receptor sequences come from a female patient younger than 10 who had a stem cell transplant for aplastic anemia, so the T cells may come from the graft donor. The CDR3 runs from the conserved cysteine through the conserved F or W. A D gene is named only where the DNA matches it firmly. For some rows the clone size is stated as once, few or many, or as a class when expanded; others skip it.

J	D	length	V	size	DNA	CDR3
TRBJ2-1	TRBD2	16	TRBV6-1	many	TGTGCCAGCAGTCCCGACGGGACTAGTGGGAGCAATGAGCAGTTCTTC	CASSPDGTSGSNEQFF
TRBJ2-1	NA	16	TRBV20-1	few	TGCAGTGCTAGAGATTCGGGTAGCGGAATCTACAATGAGCAGTTCTTC	CSARDSGSGIYNEQFF
TRBJ2-1	TRBD1	15	TRBV6-2/TRBV6-3	few	TGTGCCAGCAGTTCTACAGGGGCGGGCGTCAATGAGCAGTTCTTC	CASSSTGAGVNEQFF
TRBJ1-1	NA	17	TRBV4-1	NA	TGCGCCAGCAGCCAAGACAGGGCCGCATTCCCCCACACTGAAGCTTTCTTT	CASSQDRAAFPHTEAFF
TRBJ2-7	TRBD1	15	TRBV20-1	few	TGCAGTGCTATGTACCGGGACAGGAGCTCCTACGAGCAGTACTTC	CSAMYRDRSSYEQYF
TRBJ2-3	NA	13	TRBV10-3	many	TGTGCCATCAGTGAGTGGGGTGGAGATACGCAGTATTTT	CAISEWGGDTQYF
TRBJ1-3	NA	15	TRBV3-1	few	TGTGCCAGCAGCCAAGACCTCAGGGGAGGAAACACCATATATTTT	CASSQDLRGGNTIYF
TRBJ2-1	TRBD2	17	TRBV7-9	few	TGTGCCAGCAGCTCGCCAACACTAGCGGGAGGGCCGCATGAGCAGTTCTTC	CASSSPTLAGGPHEQFF
TRBJ1-1	NA	13	TRBV12-3/TRBV12-4	NA	TGTGCCAGCACAAGAGGGGGGGCCGTCGAAGCTTTCTTT	CASTRGGAVEAFF
TRBJ1-2	NA	12	TRBV20-1	NA	TGCAGTGCAAAAACAGTAAACTATGGCTACACCTTC	CSAKTVNYGYTF
TRBJ2-1	TRBD2	16	TRBV5-6	NA	TGTGCCAGCAGCTTGGCCTCTAGCGGGAACTTGGATGAGCAGTTCTTC	CASSLASSGNLDEQFF
TRBJ2-7	TRBD1	15	TRBV29-1	many	TGCAGCAAGGACAGGGGGCTGTCGTTTTCCTACGAGCAGTACTTC	CSKDRGLSFSYEQYF
TRBJ2-5	NA	15	TRBV28	few	TGTGCCAGCAAACTTCCGGGTCAGGGGAGCCCAACCCAGTACTTC	CASKLPGQGSPTQYF
TRBJ2-7	TRBD2	16	TRBV27	NA	TGTGCCAGCGTTCTTCGACCTCGAGCGGGAAGCCACGAGCAGTACTTC	CASVLRPRAGSHEQYF
TRBJ2-2	NA	10	TRBV12-3/TRBV12-4	many	TGTGCCAGCGGCACCGGGGAGCTGTTTTTT	CASGTGELFF
TRBJ2-7	NA	18	TRBV24-1	NA	TGTGCCACCAGTGACGGACGAAGATGGGACTCCAATCGGAGAGAGCAGTACTTC	CATSDGRRWDSNRREQYF
TRBJ2-1	TRBD2	16	TRBV20-1	NA	TGCAGTGCTAGTCGGCTAGCGGGAGGCTCCTACAATGAGCAGTTCTTC	CSASRLAGGSYNEQFF
TRBJ2-5	NA	15	TRBV15	few	TGTGCCACCACCTTTTACGACGGATTACAAGAGACCCAGTACTTC	CATTFYDGLQETQYF
TRBJ2-1	TRBD2	15	TRBV10-3	NA	TGTGCCATCACCCCGGGAGCGGGAGGGCCTCTGGAGCAGTTCTTC	CAITPGAGGPLEQFF
TRBJ2-1	TRBD2	18	TRBV5-6	few	TGTGCCAGCAGCTTGGTAGGGCTAGCGGGAGTTCGCTACAATGAGCAGTTCTTC	CASSLVGLAGVRYNEQFF
TRBJ2-1	NA	16	TRBV5-1	many	TGCGCCAGCAGCTTGGCCAGTCAGGGGAGTTACAATGAGCAGTTCTTC	CASSLASQGSYNEQFF
TRBJ2-1	NA	16	TRBV6-2/TRBV6-3	many	TGTGCCAGCAGTTACATTAACAGGGATGCCTACAATGAGCAGTTCTTC	CASSYINRDAYNEQFF
TRBJ2-2	NA	15	TRBV12-3/TRBV12-4	NA	TGTGCCAGCAGTTCCTACCGTACAGTGACCGGGGAGCTGTTTTTT	CASSSYRTVTGELFF
TRBJ1-6	NA	14	TRBV20-1	NA	TGCAGTGCTAGAGATTTTGTGCCGAAGGGCACCCTCCACTTT	CSARDFVPKGTLHF
TRBJ2-6	NA	18	TRBV5-1	few	TGCGCCAGCAGCTTTTGGAGACCACGGCCCTCTGGGGCCAACGTCCTGACTTTC	CASSFWRPRPSGANVLTF
TRBJ2-3	NA	14	TRBV4-1	many	TGCGCCAGCAGCCAAGAAGGGTCTACGGATACGCAGTATTTT	CASSQEGSTDTQYF
TRBJ1-5	TRBD1	14	TRBV20-1	NA	TGCAGTGCCTTGAATGGGCAGGGGGATCAGCCCCAGCATTTT	CSALNGQGDQPQHF
TRBJ1-1	NA	13	TRBV7-2	NA	TGTGCCAGCAGCTTACAGCCCGCGGGTGAAGCTTTCTTT	CASSLQPAGEAFF
TRBJ1-5	NA	17	TRBV28	few	TGTGCCAGCAGTTTATCCCGGACACTAATGAGCAATCAGCCCCAGCATTTT	CASSLSRTLMSNQPQHF
TRBJ2-2	TRBD2	16	TRBV15	few	TGTGCCACCAGCAGAGAGGCTAGCGGGCGAACCGGGGAGCTGTTTTTT	CATSREASGRTGELFF
TRBJ1-3	NA	15	TRBV19	NA	TGTGCCAGTAGTATCGAGGTAGTTACTGGAAACACCATATATTTT	CASSIEVVTGNTIYF
TRBJ1-5	NA	13	TRBV20-1	few	TGCAGTGCCGATCAGTGGAACAATCAGCCCCAGCATTTT	CSADQWNNQPQHF
TRBJ2-3	TRBD2	14	TRBV20-1	few	TGCAGTGCTAGGACTAGCGGGAAAGGAGATACGCAGTATTTT	CSARTSGKGDTQYF
TRBJ2-1	TRBD2	17	TRBV7-9	few	TGTGCCAGCAGCTCACCGACTAGCGGGGACCATTACAATGAGCAGTTCTTC	CASSSPTSGDHYNEQFF
TRBJ1-2	NA	14	TRBV15	NA	TGTGCCACCAGCAGAGATCGACAGGTCTATGGCTACACCTTC	CATSRDRQVYGYTF
TRBJ2-2	NA	12	TRBV12-3/TRBV12-4	NA	TGTGCCAGCAGTTTAGCGCACGGGGAGCTGTTTTTT	CASSLAHGELFF
TRBJ2-1	NA	16	TRBV12-3/TRBV12-4	NA	TGTGCCAGCAGTTTAGCCGGCGGTTTCGGCTACAATGAGCAGTTCTTC	CASSLAGGFGYNEQFF
TRBJ2-2	NA	14	TRBV19	NA	TGTGCCTCCCTGGAGACACCGAGAACCGGGGAGCTGTTTTTT	CASLETPRTGELFF
TRBJ2-4	NA	17	TRBV7-6	few	TGTGCCAGCAGCTTCGAACTCCCCACGCTAGCCAAAAACATTCAGTACTTC	CASSFELPTLAKNIQYF
TRBJ1-4	TRBD1	15	TRBV20-1	few	TGCAGTGCTAGAGGGGGAGGCAGGGGGCCTGAAAAACTGTTTTTT	CSARGGGRGPEKLFF
TRBJ2-5	TRBD1	16	TRBV5-4	few	TGTGCCAGCAGCCTGGGACAGACCCTACCCGGGGAGACCCAGTACTTC	CASSLGQTLPGETQYF
TRBJ2-1	TRBD2	16	TRBV3-1	many	TGTGCCAGCAGCCCGTCCTTAGCGGGAGTGAGCGATGAGCAGTTCTTC	CASSPSLAGVSDEQFF
TRBJ1-1	NA	11	TRBV6-2/TRBV6-3	NA	TGTGCCAGCAGTTACTGGAGAGGAGCTTTCTTT	CASSYWRGAFF
TRBJ1-1	NA	12	TRBV2	few	TGTGCCACCGGGGTCATTAGATCTGAAGCTTTCTTT	CATGVIRSEAFF
TRBJ2-6	NA	15	TRBV12-3/TRBV12-4	few	TGTGCCAGCAGACTACAGGGACCTGGGGCCAACGTCCTGACTTTC	CASRLQGPGANVLTF
TRBJ1-6	NA	13	TRBV7-8	few	TGTGCCAGCAGCCCCCGTGAGAATTCACCCCTCCACTTT	CASSPRENSPLHF
TRBJ2-1	TRBD2	15	TRBV20-1	NA	TGCAGTGCTAGCTTTGGACTAGCGACCATCAATGAGCAGTTCTTC	CSASFGLATINEQFF
TRBJ1-1	NA	19	TRBV28	few	TGTGCCAGCAGTTTCCCCGGACGTTTGCAGGGTATCATGAACACTGAAGCTTTCTTT	CASSFPGRLQGIMNTEAFF
TRBJ1-3	NA	16	TRBV5-1	NA	TGCGCCAGCAGCTTGTGGGACCCCAGCTCTGGAAACACCATGTATTTT	CASSLWDPSSGNTMYF
TRBJ2-5	TRBD1	15	TRBV6-5	many	TGTGCCAGCAGTTCTGACAGGGGGCGAAGGGAGACCCAGTACTTC	CASSSDRGRRETQYF
TRBJ2-5	NA	15	TRBV6-2/TRBV6-3	few	TGTGCCAGCAGTTACTTAGGGACCTTTCAAGAGACCCAGTACTTC	CASSYLGTFQETQYF
TRBJ2-1	NA	16	TRBV11-2	NA	TGTGCCAGCAGCTTCAACTGGGATCCATCCTACAATGAGCAGTTCTTC	CASSFNWDPSYNEQFF
TRBJ2-2	NA	16	TRBV27	few	TGTGCCAGCAGTTTACGGCCCTGGGTCCGCACCGGGGAGCTGTTTTTT	CASSLRPWVRTGELFF
TRBJ2-1	NA	16	TRBV5-5	many	TGTGCCAGCAGCTCCCCAGGGACTGGAGGCTACAATGAGCAGTTCTTC	CASSSPGTGGYNEQFF
TRBJ1-4	NA	18	TRBV18	NA	TGTGCCAGCTCACCAATCCACGCTCTGGACGCAACTAATGAAAAACTGTTTTTT	CASSPIHALDATNEKLFF
TRBJ2-2	TRBD1	17	TRBV11-2	NA	TGTGCCAGCAGCTTCCTAACGGGACAGGGGTGGGCCGGGGAGCTGTTTTTT	CASSFLTGQGWAGELFF
TRBJ2-7	TRBD1	14	TRBV25-1	few	TGTGCCACTTCGAGGGGGACAGGGTGGGACGAGCAGTACTTC	CATSRGTGWDEQYF
TRBJ2-3	NA	14	TRBV20-1	NA	TGCAGTGCTATAAGACAAGCTACCACAGATACGCAGTATTTT	CSAIRQATTDTQYF
TRBJ2-1	NA	15	TRBV7-9	NA	TGTGCCAGCAGCGCCCTCGTCTGGGGGGAGACTGAGCAGTTCTTC	CASSALVWGETEQFF
TRBJ1-1	NA	15	TRBV28	few	TGTGCCAGCAGTCTCCTCCAGAGCTCTAACACTGAAGCTTTCTTT	CASSLLQSSNTEAFF